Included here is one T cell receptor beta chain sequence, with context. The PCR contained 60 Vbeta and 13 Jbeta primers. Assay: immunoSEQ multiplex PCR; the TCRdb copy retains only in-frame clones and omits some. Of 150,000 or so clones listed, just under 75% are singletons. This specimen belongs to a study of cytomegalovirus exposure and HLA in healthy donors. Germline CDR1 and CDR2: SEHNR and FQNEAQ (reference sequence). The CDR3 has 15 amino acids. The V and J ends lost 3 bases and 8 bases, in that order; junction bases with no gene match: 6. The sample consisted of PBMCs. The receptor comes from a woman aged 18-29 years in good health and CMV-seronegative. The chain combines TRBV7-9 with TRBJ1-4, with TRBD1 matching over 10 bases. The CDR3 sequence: CASSFSGTGDEKLFF. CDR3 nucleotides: TGTGCCAGCAGCTTTTCCGGGACAGGGGACGAAAAACTGTTTTTT.